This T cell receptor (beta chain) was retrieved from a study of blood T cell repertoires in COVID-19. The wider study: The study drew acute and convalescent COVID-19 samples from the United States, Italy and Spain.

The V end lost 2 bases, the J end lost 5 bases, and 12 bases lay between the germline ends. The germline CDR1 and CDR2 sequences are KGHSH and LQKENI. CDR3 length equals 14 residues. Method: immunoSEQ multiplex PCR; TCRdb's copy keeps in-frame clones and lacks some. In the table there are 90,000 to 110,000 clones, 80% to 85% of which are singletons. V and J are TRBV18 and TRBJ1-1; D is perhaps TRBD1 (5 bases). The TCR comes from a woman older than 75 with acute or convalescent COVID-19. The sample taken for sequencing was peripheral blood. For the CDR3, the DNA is TGTGCCAGCTCACCAAGTAAGGGGCGTACTGAAGCTTTCTTT. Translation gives CASSPSKGRTEAFF.